This T cell receptor beta chain was profiled in a study of T-cell reconstitution after alpha-beta-depleted transplantation in children. Study outcomes and limitations: Some patients showed high day-60 TCRbeta diversity, which derived from surviving recipient T cells and thymic progenitors. Among T cells one year after transplant, newly produced cells accounted for most counts and diversity. It was reported that alpha-beta T cells came from several hundred expanded graft clones (about two months after transplant).

The TCRbeta library incorporated unique molecular identifiers. MiXCR was run by TCRdb on the PCR reads, yielding one entry per CDR3 protein. The table lists tens of thousands of distinct CDR3 sequences, 15% to 20% of them singletons, with 51% in the top ten. V lost 1 base and J 3 bases, leaving 7 bases between the germline ends. Germline lookup yields CDR1 ENHRY and CDR2 SYGVKD. The CDR3 loop spans 13 amino acids. Points on this clonotype: The target antigen is unknown.

Sample: PBMCs, mostly from graft donor cells, taken 360 days after TCRalphabeta/CD19-depleted stem cell transplant. The chain links TRBV10-3 to TRBJ2-7; the D is unclear. The sequence was obtained from a male patient aged 2-15 years who had a stem cell transplant for acute lymphoblastic leukemia, so the T cells may come from the graft donor. The CDR3 nucleotides read TGTGCCATCAGTGAGTGGCAGCTCTACGAGCAGTACTTC. Amino acid sequence: CAISEWQLYEQYF.